This T cell receptor (beta chain) was recorded in a study of CD8 T cells in ankylosing spondylitis. As the method for making TCR beta libraries, quantitative 5'-RACE with molecular barcodes was used. TCRdb passed the 5' RACE reads through MiXCR, listing each CDR3 protein once. There are about 360,000 distinct CDR3 sequences in the sample; approximately 22% occur only once, and 13% lies in the top ten. Comment on this clonotype: Antigen: not known.

Regarding the study as a whole: Within ankylosing spondylitis blood, a TCR beta motif made up of seven to nine highly homologous variants appeared to be characteristic. Researchers reportedly found disease-linked clones significantly enriched in matched ankylosing spondylitis synovial fluid.

V shed 0 bases and J shed 2 bases, with 8 bases lying between them. The CDR3 extends over 16 amino acids. Per germline, CDR1 MNHEY and CDR2 SVGEGT. Sample: blood, either unsorted or a sorted T cell fraction (not recorded which). The chain recombines TRBV6-2 or TRBV6-3 with TRBJ2-6, with D possibly being TRBD1 or TRBD2 (6 bases each). The receptor comes from a male donor with ankylosing spondylitis or in good health (not recorded which). CDR3: CASSYSRGAGANVLTF. The CDR3, as DNA: TGTGCCAGCAGTTACTCGAGGGGGGCTGGGGCCAACGTCCTGACTTTC.